This TCR beta chain derives from a study of cytomegalovirus exposure and HLA in healthy donors. The overall study: The same platform was used for the 120 validation repertoires and the approximately 700 first-cohort repertoires, a later analysis reported. Points from the study as a whole: Later, an analysis found that TCR clusters from the first cohort tended to co-occur in the roughly 120 validation repertoires.

The germline V gene has CDR1 SNHLY and CDR2 FYNNEI. The CDR3 has 14 residues. With 6 bases clipped from V and 6 bases from J, the junction kept 10 bases outside the gene matches. About this clone: Its antigen is undetermined.

Here immunoSEQ multiplex PCR was the method, and the copy in TCRdb shows in-frame clones only, minus some. The table has some 67,000 clones, approximately 94% seen once. The donors were members of the 120-subject validation cohort (separate from the approximately 730-subject first cohort). Material: PBMCs. This chain connects TRBV2 to TRBJ1-2, with 7 bases matching TRBD1. The receptor's source is a woman aged 18-29 years in good health and CMV-seronegative. The CDR3 coding sequence is TGTGCCAGCAGCCGGGACAGCTCATCACATGGCTACACCTTC. Protein sequence: CASSRDSSSHGYTF.